This TCR beta chain was identified in a study of T cell changes during pregnancy in multiple sclerosis (dated by TCRdb to between 2017 and 2020). As for the study more broadly: In women with multiple sclerosis, the researchers looked at how the T cell repertoire shifted as pregnancy progressed.

As concerns this clone: No antigen is known for it. The record has no base qualities; no much larger clone is one base away.

The library was built by means of the immunoSEQ multiplex PCR assay. The source is immuneACCESS, and TCRdb retained only in-frame sequences with V and J called. Part of the clones is not carried over; for the studies checked, unresolved V genes explain less than half of this, and the remainder is unexplained. The sample table lists approximately 97,000 clones, 91% of them with a count of one. The biggest ten clones account for around 1.7% of the sample. The CDR3 sequence holds 17 residues, the cysteine and phenylalanine included. This entry keeps only the CDR3 DNA: 51 bases, framed from base 1. CDR1 and CDR2 were assigned from the germline V gene as SGHTS and YDEGEE. The trim is 5 bases for V and 0 bases for J, with a gap of 20 bases between the germline ends.

Material: peripheral blood, obtained after pregnancy. The chain uses TRBV5-8 and TRBJ1-1; TRBD1 is a possible D gene, resting on 6 matching bases. This receptor was taken from a female donor in good health, enrolled as a control in a pregnancy study. Read as DNA, the sequence is TGTGCCAGCAGTAAGGGGGAGTTGGGCCTACTGAACACTGAAGCTTTCTTT. This encodes CASSKGELGLLNTEAFF.